The 31 T cell receptor beta chains listed next were all sequenced from one sample in a study of a mutant IDH1 vaccine in newly diagnosed glioma. Their specific antigens are unknown. Time point denoted: week 35, safety follow-up. Each dose delivered 300 ug of mutant IDH1 20-mer peptide subcutaneously with imiquimod. Clones were sequenced by immunoSEQ multiplex PCR, and TCRdb holds only the in-frame ones, with some missing. The sample includes tens of thousands of clones, roughly 86% of them seen just once. This sample comprised PBMCs, obtained from a glioma patient whose treatment included an IDH1 peptide vaccine. These receptors all come from a young man with glioma.

The V gene is TRBV5-6, the J gene TRBJ1-2, with 7 bases matching TRBD1. CDR3 length: 17 residues. Germline CDR1 and CDR2: SGHDT and YYEEEE. The trim removed 1 base at V and 9 bases at J, leaving 18 bases unmatched. Written as DNA, the CDR3 is TGTGCCAGCAGCTTGATGTGGGGGCAGGACAGGCAAGTCAGCTACACCTTC. Its translation: CASSLMWGQDRQVSYTF. The variable domain in full, with the rest retrieved from reference TRBV5-6 and TRBJ1-2, is DAGVTQSPTHLIKTRGQQVTLRCSPKSGHDTVSWYQQALGQGPQFIFQYYEEEERQRGNFPDRFSGHQFPNYSSELNVNALLLGDSALYLCASSLMWGQDRQVSYTFGSGTRLTVV.

As for this clone: The germline gene is not matched at one end of the junction; a read error may be the cause. This chain connects TRBV27 to TRBJ1-1; 10 bases are a match to TRBD1. Germline-derived CDR1 and CDR2 are MNHEY and SMNVEV (reference sequence). The CDR3 runs 16 residues. CDR3 residues: CASSLRTGGVKTEAFF. As DNA, the CDR3 is TGTGCCAGCAGCCTGAGGACAGGGGGAGTGAAAACTGAAGCTTTCTTT.

The chain combines TRBV19 with TRBJ1-5; D not certain. The length of the CDR3 is 14 residues. CDR1 is LNHDA, CDR2 SQIVND, per germline (reference sequence). Trimming stripped 5 bases from V and 4 bases from J, with 12 bases between. The CDR3 loop is CASSASGVNQPQHF. For the CDR3, the DNA is TGTGCCAGTAGTGCCTCCGGGGTTAATCAGCCCCAGCATTTT.

This sequence joins TRBV9 and TRBJ1-2; D remains unclear. Trimming stripped 0 bases from V and 5 bases from J, with 23 bases between. Germline loops: CDR1 SGDLS, CDR2 YYNGEE. The CDR3 covers 18 residues. The CDR3 sequence: CASSVAYTPQEEEYGYTF. The DNA of the CDR3 is TGTGCCAGCAGCGTAGCTTACACGCCCCAGGAGGAGGAGTATGGCTACACCTTC.

V and J are TRBV2 and TRBJ1-1; the D is unclear. The V end was cut by 7 bases, the J end by 6 bases, with 9 bases between. This CDR3 is built from 11 residues. Germline lookup yields CDR1 SNHLY and CDR2 FYNNEI. The CDR3 reads CASTIRPEAFF. The CDR3 DNA sequence: TGTGCCAGCACGATCAGGCCTGAAGCTTTCTTT.

The chain employs TRBV2 and TRBJ1-6; 8 bases are a match to TRBD1. The V segment lost 8 bases and the J segment 5 bases; nucleotides outside the gene matches: 8. Germline V gives CDR1 SNHLY, CDR2 FYNNEI. The CDR3 totals 15 residues. This CDR3 reads CASYRDRGNNSPLHF. CDR3 sequence (DNA): TGTGCCAGCTATCGCGACAGGGGCAATAATTCACCCCTCCACTTT.

The chain combines TRBV5-1 with TRBJ2-3; D perhaps matches TRBD1 (5 bases). The CDR3 runs to 14 residues. The V and J ends lost 0 bases and 8 bases respectively, with 13 bases between them. Per germline, CDR1 SGHRS and CDR2 YFSETQ. CDR3 sequence reads: CASSLDKGWGTQYF. In nucleotides, the CDR3 is TGCGCCAGCAGCTTGGACAAGGGGTGGGGTACGCAGTATTTT.

This clone was found once. This chain connects TRBV7-3 to TRBJ2-7, with a weak D call TRBD1 (5 bases). The V end lost 5 bases, the J end lost 3 bases, and 17 bases lay between the germline ends. Germline values: CDR1 SGHTA, CDR2 FQGTGA. This CDR3 region has 15 residues. CDR3 residues: CASSLLPDSNYEQYF. As DNA, the CDR3 is TGTGCCAGCAGCCTACTACCCGACAGTAACTACGAGCAGTACTTC.

The gene calls are TRBV21-1 and TRBJ1-1; TRBD1, the D gene given by the table, was not confirmed from the DNA. TRBV21-1 corresponds to a pseudogene. The CDR3 is 18 amino acids. CDR3 DNA: TGTGCCAGCAGCAAACGTAAGGAAGGGGCTTCTAGGAACACTGAAGCTTTCTTT. As protein: CASSKRKEGASRNTEAFF.

V is TRBV6-1 and J is TRBJ1-2; no firm D call. CDR1 MNHNS and CDR2 SASEGT come from the germline V gene. The CDR3 sequence is 12 residues long. Between the trimmed V and J ends, which lost 4 bases and 4 bases, there was a span of 7 bases. CDR3 nucleotides: TGTGCCAGCAGTGTAGACATCTATGGCTACACCTTC. This sequence encodes CASSVDIYGYTF.

This clone has a single count. The genes are TRBV5-1 and TRBJ2-5; 9 bases agree with TRBD1. The CDR3 spans 18 residues. Germline V gene lookup returns CDR1 SGHRS and CDR2 YFSETQ. V dropped 0 bases and J dropped 1; count of bases not matched to a gene: 10. The CDR3 DNA reads as TGCGCCAGCAGCTTGGCCTTAGTCGGGACAGGGAGCCAAGAGACCCAGTACTTC. Its protein is CASSLALVGTGSQETQYF.

In its sample, this clone was seen once. The chain recombines TRBV19 with TRBJ1-2, with D perhaps matching TRBD1 (5 bases). The CDR3 length is 13 residues. Per germline, CDR1 LNHDA and CDR2 SQIVND (reference sequence). Trimming shortened V by 6 bases and J by 7 bases, and 15 bases separated the two germline ends. The CDR3 sequence is CASRPGMGGGYTF. CDR3 nucleotide sequence: TGTGCCAGTAGGCCAGGGATGGGGGGTGGCTACACCTTC.

This clone has only a few counts. This chain links TRBV2 with TRBJ1-2; no definite D call. Looked up from germline, CDR1 is SNHLY and CDR2 is FYNNEI. This CDR3 contains 13 residues. The V end lost 5 bases, the J end lost 7 bases, and 14 bases lay between the germline ends. The CDR3 loop is CASSIEVGSGYTF. CDR3 sequence (DNA): TGTGCCAGCAGTATAGAAGTTGGAAGTGGCTACACCTTC.

This clone was counted between two and nine times. The chain uses TRBV9 and TRBJ1-2; D remains ambiguous. This CDR3 is 11 amino acids long. The V end was cut by 7 bases, the J end by 8 bases, with 12 bases between. The germline V gene encodes CDR1 SGDLS and CDR2 YYNGEE. CDR3 coding DNA: TGTGCCAGCGGTGGACCTCGGGGCTACACCTTC. This codes for CASGGPRGYTF.

The rearrangement joins TRBV28 to TRBJ2-1, with D tentatively TRBD2 (6 bases). Trimming cost V 2 bases and J 7 bases, with 12 bases left between them. CDR1 and CDR2 (germline): MDHEN, SYDVKM. This CDR3 has 14 amino acids. CDR3 region: CASSLLARRNEQFF. The CDR3 region has the DNA TGTGCCAGCAGTTTACTAGCGAGGAGGAATGAGCAGTTCTTC. The variable domain in full, completed from reference TRBV28 and TRBJ2-1, reads DVKVTQSSRYLVKRTGEKVFLECVQDMDHENMFWYRQDPGLGLRLIYFSYDVKMKEKGDIPEGYSVSREKKERFSLILESASTNQTSMYLCASSLLARRNEQFFGPGTRLTVL.

This sequence joins TRBV18 and TRBJ2-3; D remains unclear. This CDR3 region has 17 residues. The germline V gene encodes CDR1 KGHSH and CDR2 LQKENI. Trimming took 3 bases from V and 4 from J, leaving 20 bases between them. The CDR3 spells CASSPTILSPSADTQYF. The CDR3 DNA reads TGTGCCAGCTCACCGACCATTCTTTCGCCTAGTGCAGATACGCAGTATTTT.

CDR3 DNA: TGTGCCAGCAGCGTAGGGGGAGCTTACACCGGGGAGCTGTTTTTT. Encoded protein: CASSVGGAYTGELFF. The chain has TRBV9 and TRBJ2-2, with D possibly being TRBD2 (5 bases). Trimming shortened V by 0 bases and J by 3 bases, and 9 bases separated the two germline ends. The germline V gene encodes CDR1 SGDLS and CDR2 YYNGEE. CDR3 length: 15 residues.

This clone was counted only a few times. The chain combines TRBV5-1 with TRBJ1-1; TRBD1 is a possible D gene (5 bases). Trimming left V 5 bases short and J 10 bases short, with 18 bases between. This CDR3 has 13 amino acids. Germline V gene data show CDR1 as SGHRS and CDR2 as YFSETQ. CDR3 sequence reads: CASSFGGSMRAFF. CDR3 sequence (DNA): TGCGCCAGCAGTTTCGGGGGGAGTATGAGAGCTTTCTTT.

The rearrangement uses TRBV5-6 and TRBJ2-5, with 8 nucleotides matching TRBD1. CDR1 SGHDT and CDR2 YYEEEE come from the germline V gene. The length of the CDR3 is 14 residues. V lost 3 bases and J lost 2; bases outside the gene matches: 3. The CDR3 DNA sequence: TGTGCCAGCAGCTCCGGACAGGGTCAAGAGACCCAGTACTTC. Translated: CASSSGQGQETQYF.

The gene calls are TRBV9 and TRBJ1-4; TRBD1 agrees at 9 bases. This CDR3 region has 15 residues. Germline V lookup: CDR1 SGDLS, CDR2 YYNGEE. J gave up 8 bases and V 3 bases, and 8 bases lay outside the gene matches. The CDR3 region is CASSAEQGAREKLFF. The CDR3 region has the DNA TGTGCCAGCAGCGCCGAACAGGGGGCCAGGGAAAAACTGTTTTTT.

The chain joins TRBV7-2 to TRBJ2-3, with 7 bases fitting TRBD2. V shed 1 base, J shed 2 bases, and the junction held 3 bases outside the gene matches. Per germline, CDR1 SGHTA and CDR2 FQGNSA. CDR3 length: 15 residues. The CDR3 bases are TGTGCCAGCAGCTTAGTTGGACTAGACACAGATACGCAGTATTTT. Translated, it gives CASSLVGLDTDTQYF.

The rearrangement uses TRBV18 and TRBJ2-7, with TRBD1 as a possible D gene (5 bases). The ends were cut back, 3 bases at V and 2 bases at J, with 11 bases in the middle. CDR3 size: 14 residues. Germline CDR1 is KGHSH and CDR2 is LQKENI. The CDR3 DNA follows: TGTGCCAGCTCACCCCGATCAGGGACCTACGAGCAGTACTTC. Its protein product is CASSPRSGTYEQYF.

The chain carries TRBV5-1 and TRBJ2-7; 7 bases are a match to TRBD1. CDR3 length equals 15 residues. Germline V lookup: CDR1 SGHRS, CDR2 YFSETQ. Germline trimming cut 3 bases from V and 4 bases from J; bases unmatched to any gene: 10. The CDR3 coding sequence is TGCGCCAGCAGCTCCCAAGGGGCAGGGGGTTACGAGCAGTACTTC. Residues: CASSSQGAGGYEQYF.

This clone appeared once. This chain uses TRBV11-3 with TRBJ2-3; D is undetermined. This CDR3 has 13 amino acids. Trimming shortened V by 4 bases and J by 8 bases, and 13 bases separated the two germline ends. In germline, CDR1 is SGHNT, CDR2 YENEEA. For the CDR3, the DNA is TGTGCCAGCAGCTCCCAGGTCAGCGCTACGCAGTATTTT. Translating gives CASSSQVSATQYF.

The chain's CDR3 is CASSLAGGVGSNQPQHF. The CDR3 region has the DNA TGTGCCAGCTCACTGGCAGGCGGGGTGGGAAGCAATCAGCCCCAGCATTTT. The chain carries TRBV18 and TRBJ1-5; no clear D gene. Per the germline V gene, CDR1 is KGHSH and CDR2 is LQKENI. The V gene lost 4 bases and the J gene lost 1 base, with 17 bases spanning the gap. This CDR3 has 17 residues.

The chain joins TRBV4-1 to TRBJ2-7; TRBD2 aligns across 9 bases. The CDR3 spans 16 residues. V was clipped by 0 bases and J by 3 bases; unmatched bases: 6. Germline V CDR1 and CDR2: MGHRA, YSYEKL. For the CDR3, the DNA is TGCGCCAGCAGCCAAGACCCAGCGGGGGGTCACTACGAGCAGTACTTC. Encoded protein: CASSQDPAGGHYEQYF.

This clone has a single count. The chain is built from TRBV25-1 and TRBJ2-5; D unresolved. The CDR3 contains 12 residues. Germline V gene sequence: CDR1 MGHDK, CDR2 SYGVNS. With 6 bases removed from V and 1 base from J, the gap between germline ends came to 6 bases. The CDR3 nucleotides are TGTGCCAGCAGCACTATCCAAGAGACCCAGTACTTC. Translating gives CASSTIQETQYF. Full variable domain (remainder filled in from reference TRBV25-1 and TRBJ2-5): EADIYQTPRYLVIGTGKKITLECSQTMGHDKMYWYQQDPGMELHLIHYSYGVNSTEKGDLSSESTVSRIRTEHFPLTLESARPSHTSQYLCASSTIQETQYFGPGTRLLVL.

The genes are TRBV7-8 and TRBJ1-2, with D unresolved. The CDR3 is made up of 16 amino acids. Deletions cut 4 bases from V and 2 bases from J, with 17 bases between. Germline CDR1 is SGHVS and CDR2 is FQNEAQ. CDR3 coding DNA: TGTGCCAGCAGCTGGCAGCGACTTAACGTGAACTATGGCTACACCTTC. It is translated as CASSWQRLNVNYGYTF.

This sequence joins TRBV5-6 and TRBJ2-1; 15 bases align to TRBD2. The CDR3 consists of 15 residues. Per germline, CDR1 SGHDT and CDR2 YYEEEE. With V trimmed by 4 bases and J by 11 bases, 7 bases remained unmatched. CDR3 nucleotide sequence: TGTGCCAGCAGCCGGACTAGCGGGGGGGCCATTAAGCAGTTCTTC. Its protein is CASSRTSGGAIKQFF.

CDR3 DNA: TGTGCCAGCAAGGGGGGGCGCACTGAAGCTTTCTTT. This sequence encodes CASKGGRTEAFF. This chain uses TRBV2 with TRBJ1-1, with D maybe TRBD1 (6 bases). Germline V CDR1 and CDR2: SNHLY, FYNNEI. Trimming left V 7 bases short and J 4 bases short, with 10 bases between. CDR3 size: 12 residues.

CDR3 sequence: CAWHRGLGNTIYF. The CDR3 nucleotides read TGTGCCTGGCACAGGGGGCTTGGAAACACCATATATTTT. This chain uses TRBV30 with TRBJ1-3; 9 positions match TRBD1. V dropped 5 bases and J dropped 3; count of bases not matched to a gene: 2. This CDR3 region has 13 residues. Germline-derived CDR1 and CDR2 are GTSNPN and SVGIG (reference sequence). Full variable domain (missing parts from reference TRBV30 and TRBJ1-3): SQTIHQWPATLVQPVGSPLSLECTVEGTSNPNLYWYRQAAGRGLQLLFYSVGIGQISSEVPQNLSASRPQDRQFILSSKKLLLSDSGFYLCAWHRGLGNTIYFGEGSWLTVV.